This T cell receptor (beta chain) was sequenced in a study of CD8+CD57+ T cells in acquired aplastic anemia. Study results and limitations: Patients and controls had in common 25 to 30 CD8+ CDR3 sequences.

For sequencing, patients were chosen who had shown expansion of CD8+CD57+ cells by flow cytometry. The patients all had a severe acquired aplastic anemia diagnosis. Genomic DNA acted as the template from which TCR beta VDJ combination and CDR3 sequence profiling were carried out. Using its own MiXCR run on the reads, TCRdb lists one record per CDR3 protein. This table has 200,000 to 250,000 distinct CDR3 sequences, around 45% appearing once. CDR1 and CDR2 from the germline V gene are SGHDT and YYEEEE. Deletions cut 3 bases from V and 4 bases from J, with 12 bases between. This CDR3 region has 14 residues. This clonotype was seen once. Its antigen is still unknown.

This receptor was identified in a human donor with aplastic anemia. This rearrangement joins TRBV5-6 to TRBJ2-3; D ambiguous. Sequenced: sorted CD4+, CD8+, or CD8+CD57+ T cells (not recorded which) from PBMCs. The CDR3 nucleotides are TGTGCCAGCAGCTCTGCCCCACACGCAGATACGCAGTATTTT. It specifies CASSSAPHADTQYF.